Presented here are 16 T cell receptor beta chains from one specimen sequenced in a study of chemoradiotherapy in HPV16-positive cancers. Clones were read by immunoSEQ multiplex PCR, and TCRdb kept only the in-frame ones, dropping some. The data hold some 4,900 clones, with roughly 95% observed a single time. Sequences were derived from tumor tissue, sampled from a patient who underwent chemoradiotherapy. These receptors were obtained from a human donor with HPV-associated anogenital cancer.

V and J are TRBV6-5 and TRBJ1-1; tentatively, D is TRBD1 (5 bases). This CDR3 region has 15 residues. The germline CDR1 and CDR2 sequences are MNHEY and SVGAGI. V was trimmed by 2 bases and J by 0 bases, leaving 10 bases between them. The CDR3 reads CASSYRRVMNTEAFF. The DNA for the CDR3 is TGTGCCAGCAGTTACCGCAGGGTTATGAACACTGAAGCTTTCTTT.

The chain couples TRBV2 to TRBJ1-5, with D tentatively TRBD1 (6 bases). The CDR3 runs 16 residues. The germline V and J ends were trimmed by 4 bases and 3 bases, with 16 bases remaining between them. Germline loops: CDR1 SNHLY, CDR2 FYNNEI. The CDR3 is CASSAFLWDINQPQHF. The CDR3 nucleotides read TGTGCCAGCAGTGCATTTTTATGGGACATCAATCAGCCCCAGCATTTT.

The rearrangement links TRBV2 to TRBJ2-5, with a weak D call TRBD2 (5 bases). Germline CDR1 is SNHLY and CDR2 is FYNNEI. This CDR3 has 14 residues. Trimming took off 5 bases at V and 5 bases at J, with 15 bases between the two ends. Written as DNA, the CDR3 is TGTGCCAGCAGTAAATTCGCGGGTGGGGAGACCCAGTACTTC. Amino acid sequence: CASSKFAGGETQYF.

The chain couples TRBV4-1 to TRBJ2-3; 7 bases match TRBD1. CDR1 and CDR2 from the germline V gene are MGHRA and YSYEKL. This CDR3 is 14 amino acids long. The J segment lost 9 bases and the V segment lost 1 base, leaving 7 bases of the junction unmatched. The CDR3, as DNA: TGCGCCAGCAGCCAAGTCCAGGGGGTGAGCACGCAGTATTTT. Residues: CASSQVQGVSTQYF.

The sample holds one count of this clone. This chain uses TRBV5-4 with TRBJ2-5, with TRBD1 identical over 11 bases. Germline assignment: CDR1 SGHNT and CDR2 YYREEE (reference sequence). Losses at the gene ends were 1 base for V and 5 bases for J; bases not matched to a gene: 7. The CDR3 length is 16 residues. CDR3 protein: CASSLRTGGGIETQYF. In nucleotides, the CDR3 is TGTGCCAGCAGCTTGCGGACAGGGGGCGGGATCGAGACCCAGTACTTC.

V usage is TRBV6-5 and J usage is TRBJ2-4; 7 bases are a match to TRBD1. Germline V lookup: CDR1 MNHEY, CDR2 SVGAGI. The CDR3 loop spans 16 amino acids. J lost 5 bases, V lost 2 bases, and 9 bases had no gene match. The CDR3: CASSYPTRQGQNIQYF. CDR3 DNA sequence: TGTGCCAGCAGTTACCCGACCCGACAGGGACAAAACATTCAGTACTTC.

This clone was detected only once. V usage is TRBV5-1 and J usage is TRBJ2-4; a possible D gene is TRBD1 (6 bases). This CDR3 has 14 amino acids. V was cut by 3 bases and J by 8 bases, with 15 bases left in between. Per the germline V gene, CDR1 is SGHRS and CDR2 is YFSETQ. The CDR3 is CASSSTDRPDIQYF. DNA of the CDR3: TGCGCCAGCAGCTCAACTGACAGGCCGGACATTCAGTACTTC.

This clone was detected once. The V call is TRBV5-1, the J call TRBJ2-7, with D perhaps TRBD1 (6 bases). V was shortened by 3 bases and J by 4 bases, with 17 bases between the two germline ends. This CDR3 region has 15 residues. In germline, CDR1 is SGHRS, CDR2 YFSETQ. The CDR3 DNA sequence: TGCGCCAGCAGCTCCCTAGGGGGAGAAGGGTACGAGCAGTACTTC. Its protein is CASSSLGGEGYEQYF.

This sequence joins TRBV5-5 and TRBJ1-1; the D gene is possibly TRBD1 (6 bases). CDR1 SGHKS and CDR2 YYEKEE come from the germline V gene (reference sequence). Trimming left V 4 bases short and J 5 bases short, with 18 bases between. This CDR3 is 15 amino acids long. The CDR3 DNA sequence: TGTGCCAGCAGCAGCTTCATAGGGGGGGGAACTGAAGCTTTCTTT. This codes for CASSSFIGGGTEAFF. Based on the CDR3 plus reference TRBV5-5 and TRBJ1-1, the full variable domain is DAGVTQSPTHLIKTRGQQVTLRCSPISGHKSVSWYQQVLGQGPQFIFQYYEKEERGRGNFPDRFSARQFPNYSSELNVNALLLGDSALYLCASSSFIGGGTEAFFGQGTRLTVV.

V is TRBV28 and J is TRBJ1-5; TRBD1 agrees at 10 bases. Germline-derived CDR1 and CDR2 are MDHEN and SYDVKM. This CDR3 has 14 residues. With 6 bases clipped from V and 2 bases from J, the junction kept 1 base outside the gene matches. Here the CDR3 reads CASRTGGRNQPQHF. The CDR3 nucleotides are TGTGCCAGCAGGACAGGGGGCCGCAATCAGCCCCAGCATTTT.

There are a few counts of this clone. This chain links TRBV7-8 with TRBJ1-5; a weak D match, TRBD1 (6 bases). V lost 5 bases and J 5 bases, leaving 16 bases between the germline ends. The CDR3 loop spans 15 amino acids. CDR1 and CDR2 (germline): SGHVS, FQNEAQ. The CDR3 reads CASSPGTDRYQPQHF. The CDR3 DNA is TGTGCCAGCAGCCCAGGGACGGACAGATATCAGCCCCAGCATTTT.

The V and J genes are TRBV19 and TRBJ1-1; D is unresolved. V was trimmed by 3 bases and J by 1 base, leaving 15 bases between them. Germline assignment: CDR1 LNHDA and CDR2 SQIVND (reference sequence). The CDR3 consists of 16 residues. CDR3 protein: CASSIMMGEANTEAFF. The DNA for the CDR3 is TGTGCCAGTAGTATTATGATGGGTGAGGCGAACACTGAAGCTTTCTTT.

J is TRBJ1-1 and V is TRBV4-1; D uncertain. CDR1 is MGHRA and CDR2 is YSYEKL in the germline V gene. The CDR3 runs 15 residues. Trimming shortened V by 0 bases and J by 4 bases, and 12 bases separated the two germline ends. CDR3 sequence reads: CASSQESGVGTEAFF. DNA of the CDR3: TGCGCCAGCAGCCAAGAAAGCGGGGTAGGCACTGAAGCTTTCTTT.

V and J are TRBV11-3 and TRBJ2-7; 12 nucleotides match TRBD2. The V gene end was trimmed by 0 bases and the J gene end by 0 bases; junction bases not matched to a gene: 9. CDR1 SGHNT and CDR2 YENEEA come from the germline V gene. The CDR3 loop spans 19 amino acids. The CDR3 here is CASSLEGGGLAGSSYEQYF. CDR3 nucleotides: TGTGCCAGCAGCTTAGAGGGCGGCGGACTAGCGGGAAGCTCCTACGAGCAGTACTTC.

The J gene is TRBJ1-2, the V gene TRBV7-9, with 9 bases aligning to TRBD1. Trimming cost V 6 bases and J 5 bases; bases outside gene matches: 10. The CDR3 has 15 residues. Germline loops: CDR1 SEHNR, CDR2 FQNEAQ (reference sequence). The CDR3 sequence: CASRTLGDRGYGYTF. CDR3 nucleotides: TGTGCCAGCAGGACATTGGGTGACAGGGGGTATGGCTACACCTTC.

The V gene is TRBV11-2, the J gene TRBJ1-2; D might be TRBD1 (6 bases). Germline V lookup: CDR1 SGHAT, CDR2 FQNNGV. Trimming removed 5 bases from V and 4 bases from J, with 11 bases in between. This CDR3 is 13 amino acids long. In nucleotides, the CDR3 is TGTGCCAGCAGCCCAGGGGAGACCTATGGCTACACCTTC. This codes for CASSPGETYGYTF.